These T cell receptor beta chains were read from a single sample in a study of T cells in Graves' hyperthyroidism and ophthalmopathy. TCRdb recomputed calls from the multiplex PCR reads with MiXCR, one row per CDR3 protein. The sample contains about 380,000 distinct CDR3 sequences, less than 20% of which appear only once. The specimen was blood. These receptors were obtained from a man between 18 and 29 years old with Graves' ophthalmopathy. Both conserved end residues are part of each CDR3. Each record gives: D gene, V gene, J gene, CDR3 length, clone size, CDR3 protein, CDR3 DNA. The D gene is left open where the match is weak. Only part of the rows carry a size: once, few, many, or a class if the clone is expanded.

NA	TRBV5-1	TRBJ2-3	15	NA	CASSLARLGTDTQYF	TGCGCCAGCAGCTTGGCCCGCTTGGGCACAGATACGCAGTATTTT
TRBD1	TRBV28	TRBJ1-2	14	few	CASSLPGTVYGYTF	TGTGCCAGCAGTTTACCCGGGACAGTTTATGGCTACACCTTC
NA	TRBV27	TRBJ1-2	15	many	CASSLLPGTTYGYTF	TGTGCCAGCAGTTTATTACCAGGGACTACCTATGGCTACACCTTC
TRBD1	TRBV12-3/TRBV12-4	TRBJ1-5	16	many	CASTLGMGQGNQPQHF	TGTGCCAGCACCCTGGGTATGGGACAGGGGAATCAGCCCCAGCATTTT
NA	TRBV3-1	TRBJ1-1	15	many	CASSQKAGLDTEAFF	TGTGCCAGCAGCCAGAAGGCAGGGTTGGACACTGAAGCTTTCTTT
NA	TRBV11-2	TRBJ1-4	15	few	CASSSDSSLNEKLFF	TGTGCCAGCAGCTCGGACAGCTCACTCAATGAAAAACTGTTTTTT
TRBD1	TRBV5-5	TRBJ1-3	16	NA	CASSSLQGTVGNTIYF	TGTGCCAGCAGCTCACTACAGGGGACGGTAGGGAACACCATATATTTT
NA	TRBV20-1	TRBJ1-6	16	NA	CSATNARQVYNSPLHF	TGCAGTGCAACCAATGCCCGACAGGTCTATAATTCACCCCTCCACTTT
TRBD1	TRBV6-2/TRBV6-3	TRBJ1-5	13	NA	CASIQGLGQPQHF	TGTGCCAGCATACAGGGGTTGGGTCAGCCCCAGCATTTT
NA	TRBV12-3/TRBV12-4	TRBJ1-5	14	many	CASSPPGGYKPQHF	TGTGCCAGCAGTCCCCCGGGGGGCTATAAGCCCCAGCATTTT
NA	TRBV2	TRBJ2-7	14	NA	CASSVGWGSYEQYF	TGTGCCAGCAGTGTGGGATGGGGCTCCTACGAGCAGTACTTC
NA	TRBV9	TRBJ1-2	15	NA	CASSPQWGSSYGYTF	TGTGCCAGCAGCCCCCAGTGGGGGTCGAGCTATGGCTACACCTTC
NA	TRBV12-3/TRBV12-4	TRBJ1-1	12	many	CASSPGTTEAFF	TGTGCCAGCAGTCCAGGTACCACTGAAGCTTTCTTT
NA	TRBV11-2	TRBJ2-7	15	many	CASSPGTGLTYEQYF	TGTGCCAGCAGCCCCGGGACGGGCCTCACCTACGAGCAGTACTTC
TRBD2	TRBV3-1	TRBJ2-5	17	many	CASSHGRSGGMWETQYF	TGTGCCAGCAGCCATGGGCGTAGCGGGGGGATGTGGGAGACCCAGTACTTC
TRBD1	TRBV11-2	TRBJ1-2	14	many	CASSPGQGAVGYTF	TGTGCCAGCAGCCCCGGACAGGGGGCGGTCGGCTACACCTTC
TRBD1	TRBV13	TRBJ1-3	18	NA	CASSLGGQVLYSGNTIYF	TGTGCCAGCAGCTTAGGGGGACAGGTACTCTACTCTGGAAACACCATATATTTT
NA	TRBV2	TRBJ1-3	13	few	CASYEFSGNTIYF	TGTGCCAGCTACGAGTTTTCTGGAAACACCATATATTTT
NA	TRBV10-3	TRBJ2-3	16	NA	CATERGGSGRTDTQYF	TGTGCCACCGAGCGTGGAGGCAGCGGTCGCACAGATACGCAGTATTTT
TRBD1	TRBV20-1	TRBJ1-5	13	few	CSAPGQGVEPQHF	TGCAGTGCCCCGGGACAGGGGGTAGAGCCCCAGCATTTT
NA	TRBV6-2/TRBV6-3	TRBJ2-3	14	NA	CASSPPRTSISQYF	TGTGCCAGCAGTCCACCTCGGACTTCGATATCGCAGTATTTT
TRBD1	TRBV6-5	TRBJ1-2	15	NA	CASSYHQLTGEGYTF	TGTGCCAGCAGTTACCATCAATTGACAGGGGAAGGCTACACCTTC
NA	TRBV3-1	TRBJ2-3	12	many	CASSKQADTQYF	TGTGCCAGCAGCAAACAGGCAGATACGCAGTATTTT
NA	TRBV7-8	TRBJ1-2	15	NA	CASSLARAGLYGYTF	TGTGCCAGCAGCTTAGCAAGGGCAGGGTTGTATGGCTACACCTTC
NA	TRBV5-1	TRBJ1-1	14	many	CASSTGQLNTEAFF	TGCGCCAGCAGCACCGGACAGTTGAACACTGAAGCTTTCTTT
NA	TRBV20-1	TRBJ1-1	14	many	CSVLKQEGNTEAFF	TGCAGTGTTCTGAAACAGGAGGGGAACACTGAAGCTTTCTTT
NA	TRBV4-1	TRBJ2-5	12	few	CASSQPGETQYF	TGCGCCAGCAGCCAGCCTGGAGAGACCCAGTACTTC
NA	TRBV18	TRBJ1-1	12	NA	CASSPGQEGAFF	TGTGCCAGCTCACCCGGGCAGGAGGGCGCTTTCTTT
TRBD2	TRBV6-1	TRBJ2-3	15	NA	CASSDLRGGTDTQYF	TGTGCCAGCAGTGACCTCCGGGGGGGCACAGATACGCAGTATTTT
NA	TRBV2	TRBJ2-5	11	many	CATFLGETQYF	TGTGCCACCTTCCTGGGTGAGACCCAGTACTTC
NA	TRBV20-1	TRBJ1-5	17	few	CSARDGGGGASNQPQHF	TGCAGTGCTAGAGATGGGGGGGGCGGGGCGAGCAATCAGCCCCAGCATTTT
NA	TRBV9	TRBJ2-7	14	few	CASSPVVTNYEQYF	TGTGCCAGCAGTCCCGTAGTAACGAACTACGAGCAGTACTTC
NA	TRBV9	TRBJ2-2	13	NA	CASTPSDTGELFF	TGTGCCAGCACCCCTTCGGACACCGGGGAGCTGTTTTTT
NA	TRBV12-3/TRBV12-4	TRBJ2-1	13	few	CASSFGGWDEQFF	TGTGCCAGCAGTTTTGGGGGTTGGGATGAGCAGTTCTTC
NA	TRBV5-1	TRBJ1-1	15	few	CASSLGAGMNTEASF	TGCGCCAGCAGCTTGGGGGCAGGGATGAACACTGAAGCTTCCTTT
NA	TRBV5-4	TRBJ2-1	16	NA	CASTPERDTPYNEQFF	TGTGCCAGCACCCCCGAACGGGACACCCCGTACAATGAGCAGTTCTTC
NA	TRBV20-1	TRBJ1-4	13	many	CSARVPPAEKLFF	TGCAGTGCTAGAGTTCCCCCCGCCGAAAAACTGTTTTTT
NA	TRBV2	TRBJ1-5	12	many	CASTGGPQPQHF	TGTGCCAGCACGGGGGGCCCCCAGCCCCAGCATTTT
NA	TRBV6-1	TRBJ1-2	14	many	CASSYPGTGFGYTF	TGTGCCAGCAGTTATCCCGGGACCGGCTTCGGCTACACCTTC
TRBD2	TRBV5-1	TRBJ2-3	17	NA	CASSSGLAGPGTDTQYF	TGCGCCAGCAGCTCGGGACTAGCGGGACCGGGCACAGATACGCAGTATTTT
NA	TRBV7-9	TRBJ2-7	17	many	CASSLPGRTADVYEQYF	TGTGCCAGCAGCTTACCGGGCAGGACAGCGGACGTCTACGAGCAGTACTTC
NA	TRBV18	TRBJ1-4	14	NA	CASSSDTGISKLFF	TGTGCCAGCTCATCGGACACAGGGATTTCTAAACTGTTTTTT
TRBD2	TRBV28	TRBJ2-7	14	NA	CASHASGGADEQYF	TGTGCCAGCCACGCGTCGGGGGGGGCCGACGAGCAGTACTTC
NA	TRBV9	TRBJ2-2	16	NA	CASSTPRVGDTGELFF	TGTGCCAGCAGCACCCCTAGGGTAGGGGACACCGGGGAGCTGTTTTTT
NA	TRBV5-1	TRBJ1-2	13	many	CASSFGGGNGYTF	TGCGCCAGCAGCTTTGGGGGCGGCAATGGCTACACCTTC